This entry lists 11 T cell receptor beta chains sequenced from one sample in a study of regulatory T cells in long-lasting Graves disease. Time point specified: newly diagnosed GD, antithyroid drugs for less than 3 months. There was RNA extracted from PBMCs, and the TCR library was made from it. Through Arm-PCR of CDR3 regions and iRepertoire HTBI primers, TCR beta libraries were built. TCRdb reprocessed the multiplex PCR reads with MiXCR, giving one entry per CDR3 protein. Seen here are about 320,000 distinct CDR3 sequences, 18% observed once, and the top ten hold approximately 35%. The specimen comprised peripheral blood mononuclear cells (PBMCs), sampled at new diagnosis, from a patient treated with antithyroid drugs. These receptors originate from a female donor with Graves disease.

The chain is built from TRBV5-1 and TRBJ2-5; D unclear. CDR1 and CDR2 from the germline V gene are SGHRS and YFSETQ. The CDR3 runs to 15 residues. Trimming took 0 bases from V and 2 from J, leaving 11 bases between them. The CDR3 spells CASSLGSITQETQYF. CDR3 in DNA: TGCGCCAGCAGCTTGGGCAGTATTACTCAAGAGACCCAGTACTTC.

This clonotype showed up just a few times. The chain recombines TRBV5-1 with TRBJ1-3, with a possible D match to TRBD1 (6 bases). CDR1 SGHRS and CDR2 YFSETQ come from the germline V gene. The CDR3 runs to 15 residues. With 7 bases removed from V and 9 bases from J, the gap between germline ends came to 23 bases. The DNA of the CDR3 is TGCGCCAGCGGCACGACAGGATCCGAAGTCAGCACCATATATTTT. Protein: CASGTTGSEVSTIYF.

This clonotype was observed at least ten times. The V and J genes are TRBV6-1 and TRBJ2-2; D is ambiguous. Between the trimmed V and J ends, which lost 4 bases and 0 bases, there was a span of 9 bases. Germline-derived CDR1 and CDR2 are MNHNS and SASEGT. CDR3 length equals 15 residues. CDR3 protein: CASSALPSNTGELFF. The CDR3, as DNA: TGTGCCAGCAGTGCCCTGCCCTCGAACACCGGGGAGCTGTTTTTT.

This clonotype was picked up many times. The CDR3 region is CASSLKLAGVVETQYF. CDR3 in DNA: TGTGCCAGCAGCTTAAAACTAGCGGGAGTGGTGGAGACCCAGTACTTC. The chain is built from TRBV13 and TRBJ2-5; TRBD2 agrees at 11 bases. The CDR3 runs to 16 residues. Trimming took 2 bases from V and 5 from J; bases not matched to a gene: 7. The V gene's germline CDR1 is PRHDT and CDR2 FYEKMQ (reference sequence).

This clonotype was counted at least ten times. This sequence joins TRBV2 and TRBJ2-2; D perhaps matches TRBD1 (6 bases). V lost 6 bases, J lost 3 bases, and 17 bases lay in between. Looked up from germline, CDR1 is SNHLY and CDR2 is FYNNEI. The CDR3 covers 16 residues. CDR3 nucleotides: TGTGCCAGCAGGTTAAGCGTGGCAGGGGACACCGGGGAGCTGTTTTTT. Its protein product is CASRLSVAGDTGELFF.

A few counts support this clonotype. The rearrangement links TRBV5-4 to TRBJ1-2; D call uncertain. Germline V CDR1 and CDR2: SGHNT, YYREEE (reference sequence). This CDR3 contains 14 residues. The V and J ends lost 4 bases and 4 bases respectively, with 14 bases between them. The CDR3 DNA follows: TGTGCCAGCAGCCCCGAGAGTGGTGGCTATGGCTACACCTTC. It codes for CASSPESGGYGYTF.

This clonotype was counted ten times or more. V gene TRBV20-1 combines with J gene TRBJ2-7; TRBD1 or TRBD2 may be the D gene (5 bases each). The CDR3 is 14 amino acids. CDR1 is DFQATT, CDR2 SNEGSKA, per germline (reference sequence). V shed 4 bases and J shed 2 bases, with 15 bases lying between them. CDR3 loop: CSAKAGAGAYEQYF. In DNA, the CDR3 is TGCAGTGCTAAGGCCGGGGCAGGAGCCTACGAGCAGTACTTC.

The table lists this clonotype with many counts. The V and J genes are TRBV7-9 and TRBJ2-3, with 8 bases lining up with TRBD2. From germline, CDR1 is SEHNR and CDR2 FQNEAQ (reference sequence). The CDR3 sequence is 17 residues long. The V segment lost 4 bases and the J segment 4 bases; nucleotides outside the gene matches: 13. In DNA, the CDR3 is TGTGCCAGCAGCTCGGGGACTAGAGTTGTCCATTCAGATACGCAGTATTTT. Residues: CASSSGTRVVHSDTQYF.

This clonotype was detected a few times. V usage is TRBV2 and J usage is TRBJ2-5; TRBD2 matches 8 bases. This CDR3 has 15 residues. Unmatched junction bases numbered 4, after V lost 2 bases and J lost 2 bases. Germline assignment: CDR1 SNHLY and CDR2 FYNNEI. The CDR3 is CASSERRGEQETQYF. In nucleotides, the CDR3 is TGTGCCAGCAGTGAAAGGCGGGGGGAGCAAGAGACCCAGTACTTC. The full variable domain, in which reference TRBV2 and TRBJ2-5 provide the parts outside the CDR3, is EPEVTQTPSHQVTQMGQEVILRCVPISNHLYFYWYRQILGQKVEFLVSFYNNEISEKSEIFDDQFSVERPDGSNFTLKIRSTKLEDSAMYFCASSERRGEQETQYFGPGTRLLVL.

Ten or more counts support this clonotype. The J gene is TRBJ2-7, the V gene TRBV5-1; 10 positions match TRBD2. The CDR3 is 15 amino acids. After removal of 5 bases from V and 5 bases from J, the junction contained 10 bases not matched to a gene. CDR1 SGHRS and CDR2 YFSETQ come from the germline V gene. In DNA, the CDR3 is TGCGCCAGCAGACTTACCTCACTAGCGGGAAACGAGCAGTACTTC. Protein: CASRLTSLAGNEQYF.

The chain employs TRBV5-5 and TRBJ1-4, with D hard to call. CDR3 size: 16 residues. Per germline, CDR1 SGHKS and CDR2 YYEKEE (reference sequence). Trimming stripped 1 base from V and 5 bases from J, with 15 bases between. The CDR3 DNA follows: TGTGCCAGCAGCTTGACAGCTGAGGGCGGAAATGAAAAACTGTTTTTT. Protein product: CASSLTAEGGNEKLFF.